The TCR beta chain under discussion was sequenced for a study of blood T cells in healthy people across ages. Study conclusions and caveats: Changes in expanded clonotypes were possibly confounded, as the CMV status of donors was unknown.

Germline V gene lookup returns CDR1 SQVTM and CDR2 ANQGSEA. This CDR3 is 14 amino acids long. V lost 2 bases, J lost 5 bases, and 14 bases lay in between. Alongside a J-beta primer mix, a sample-barcoded 5' primer served in a second PCR lasting about 7 to 11 cycles. Each CDR3 protein is one row after TCRdb ran MiXCR on the 5' RACE reads. The sample carries about 1,800,000 distinct CDR3 sequences, 28% recorded once. In regard to this clonotype: Antigen unknown.

The source is a woman between 25 and 40 years old in good health. The chain combines TRBV29-1 with TRBJ2-3; possible D gene TRBD1, 6 bases. Sequencing was done on a sample of blood. CDR3 sequence reads: CSVEPQGIGDTQYF. CDR3 sequence (DNA): TGCAGCGTTGAACCCCAGGGGATCGGAGATACGCAGTATTTT.